These 20 T cell receptor beta chains came from one sample sequenced in a study of naive and memory T cell subsets. Two oligonucleotides, mixed equimolar, formed the beta constant-region primer covering TRBC1 and TRBC2. Nested alpha and beta constant-region primers with the SP2 primer drove four PCR rounds on ligated cDNA. A single record per CDR3 protein comes from TCRdb applying MiXCR to the UMI-ligation and nested PCR reads. The sample has over 130,000 distinct CDR3 sequences, about 20% seen once; the top ten hold about 0.63%. Study-wide results and limits: Naive repertoires, especially CD8, held a few larger clonotypes, possibly memory cells re-expressing CD45RA.

These receptors have no identified antigens. Sample: naive CD8+ T cells from blood. These receptors were collected from a human donor in good health.

V gene TRBV6-1 combines with J gene TRBJ2-7, with 8 bases lining up with TRBD1. V was pared by 6 bases and J by 2 bases, with 9 bases of the junction left unmatched. The CDR3 is 15 residues long. Per the germline V gene, CDR1 is MNHNS and CDR2 is SASEGT. CDR3 loop: CASSLGRDRTYEQYF. As DNA, the CDR3 is TGTGCCAGCAGCCTCGGCCGGGACAGGACCTACGAGCAGTACTTC.

This clonotype was seen a handful of times. The rearrangement uses TRBV12-3 or TRBV12-4 and TRBJ1-1, with TRBD1 matching over 8 bases. Trimming removed 6 bases from V and 9 bases from J; junction bases left unmatched: 6. The length of the CDR3 is 12 residues. The CDR3 coding sequence is TGTGCCAGCAGCGCCGGGACAGGTAAAGCTTTCTTT. Protein sequence: CASSAGTGKAFF.

V and J are TRBV29-1 and TRBJ1-2, with D unresolved. V was cut by 3 bases and J by 0 bases, with 11 bases left in between. Germline loops: CDR1 SQVTM, CDR2 ANQGSEA. The CDR3 spans 14 residues. In DNA form, the CDR3 reads TGCAGCGTTGATGGAGAGACCTCTAACTATGGCTACACCTTC. Translated, it gives CSVDGETSNYGYTF.

In its sample, this clonotype was seen a few times. The chain employs TRBV13 and TRBJ2-5; 13 bases are a match to TRBD2. Looked up from germline, CDR1 is PRHDT and CDR2 is FYEKMQ (reference sequence). The trim removed 5 bases at V and 4 bases at J, leaving 4 bases unmatched. CDR3 length: 15 residues. The CDR3 here is CASSTRLAGGETQYF. The CDR3, as DNA: TGTGCCAGCAGCACGAGACTAGCGGGAGGAGAGACCCAGTACTTC.

This chain links TRBV27 with TRBJ2-2; D is unresolved. The V gene lost 5 bases and the J gene lost 8 bases, with 9 bases spanning the gap. The germline V gene has CDR1 MNHEY and CDR2 SMNVEV (reference sequence). CDR3 length: 12 amino acids. The CDR3: CASSTWSGELFF. CDR3 sequence (DNA): TGTGCCAGCAGTACCTGGAGTGGGGAGCTGTTTTTT.

This clonotype was counted only a few times. This chain connects TRBV5-6 to TRBJ2-2; D is unresolved. Looked up from germline, CDR1 is SGHDT and CDR2 is YYEEEE. This CDR3 contains 12 residues. V dropped 7 bases and J dropped 6 bases, with 10 bases sitting between them. CDR3 sequence reads: CASAWGSGELFF. The CDR3 DNA sequence: TGTGCCAGCGCCTGGGGTTCCGGGGAGCTGTTTTTT.

Only a few counts were recorded for this clonotype. CDR3 amino acids: CASSPGLAGGRYEQYF. As DNA, the CDR3 is TGCGCCAGCAGCCCCGGACTAGCGGGAGGAAGGTACGAGCAGTACTTC. The genes are TRBV4-1 and TRBJ2-7, with 14 bases matching TRBD2. Germline V gene data show CDR1 as MGHRA and CDR2 as YSYEKL. The V gene end was trimmed by 4 bases and the J gene end by 4 bases; junction bases not matched to a gene: 6. This CDR3 is 16 amino acids long.

This clonotype was found a few times. The chain recombines TRBV20-1 with TRBJ1-5; no definite D call. The V gene lost 0 bases and the J gene lost 3 bases, with 12 bases spanning the gap. This CDR3 is 15 amino acids long. Looked up from germline, CDR1 is DFQATT and CDR2 is SNEGSKA (reference sequence). The CDR3 DNA reads TGCAGTGCTAGAGATCTCGAAAAGCCCAATCAGCCCCAGCATTTT. Residues: CSARDLEKPNQPQHF.

Only a few counts were recorded for this clonotype. The chain links TRBV6-5 to TRBJ2-1, with 10 bases that match TRBD2. This CDR3 is 15 amino acids long. V dropped 5 bases and J dropped 4; count of bases not matched to a gene: 5. The germline V gene has CDR1 MNHEY and CDR2 SVGAGI. For the CDR3, the DNA is TGTGCCAGCAGTAGTAGCGGGAGGTTGTACAATGAGCAGTTCTTC. This sequence encodes CASSSSGRLYNEQFF.

This chain uses TRBV13 with TRBJ2-1; 9 bases align to TRBD2. CDR1 is PRHDT, CDR2 FYEKMQ, per germline (reference sequence). This CDR3 has 15 amino acids. V was clipped by 2 bases and J by 4 bases; unmatched bases: 3. CDR3: CASSLRTSVYNEQFF. The CDR3 DNA is TGTGCCAGCAGCTTAAGGACTAGCGTATACAATGAGCAGTTCTTC.

The rearrangement uses TRBV5-4 and TRBJ2-5, with 12 bases that match TRBD2. V lost 0 bases to trimming and J lost 5 bases; unmatched junction nucleotides: 5. The CDR3 is made up of 16 amino acids. Germline CDR1 and CDR2: SGHNT and YYREEE (reference sequence). The chain's CDR3 is CASSLGTSGIGETQYF. The DNA for the CDR3 is TGTGCCAGCAGCTTGGGGACTAGCGGGATTGGGGAGACCCAGTACTTC.

There are many counts of this clonotype. J is TRBJ1-3 and V is TRBV6-5; no reliable D call. Per the germline V gene, CDR1 is MNHEY and CDR2 is SVGAGI. Trimming left V 2 bases short and J 4 bases short, with 6 bases between. The CDR3 has 13 residues. The CDR3 spells CASSYGFGNTIYF. For the CDR3, the DNA is TGTGCCAGCAGTTACGGCTTCGGAAACACCATATATTTT.

V usage is TRBV11-2 and J usage is TRBJ2-7, with D perhaps TRBD2 (6 bases). The length of the CDR3 is 18 residues. The V and J ends lost 5 bases and 1 base respectively, with 24 bases between them. Per germline, CDR1 SGHAT and CDR2 FQNNGV. This chain's CDR3 is CASSPDGRIASRSYEQYF. The CDR3 DNA follows: TGTGCCAGCAGCCCCGATGGGAGGATAGCGAGCCGATCCTACGAGCAGTACTTC.

This chain uses TRBV20-1 with TRBJ1-5; possible D gene TRBD1, 5 bases. CDR1 and CDR2 (germline): DFQATT, SNEGSKA (reference sequence). The CDR3 contains 15 residues. The germline V and J ends were trimmed by 3 bases and 1 base, with 13 bases remaining between them. In DNA, the CDR3 is TGCAGTGCTAGGAAGCGGGGCAGAAGCAATCAGCCCCAGCATTTT. Translation: CSARKRGRSNQPQHF.

This clonotype appeared many times. The chain recombines TRBV7-6 with TRBJ2-5; TRBD2 might be the D (7 bases). The germline gives CDR1 SGHVS, CDR2 FNYEAQ. V was pared by 3 bases and J by 2 bases, with 13 bases between. The CDR3 is made up of 15 amino acids. DNA of the CDR3: TGTGCCAGCAGCTTTCAGGGGACTACTCAAGAGACCCAGTACTTC. Protein sequence: CASSFQGTTQETQYF. The variable domain in full, completed from reference TRBV7-6 and TRBJ2-5, reads GAGVSQSPRYKVTKRGQDVALRCDPISGHVSLYWYRQALGQGPEFLTYFNYEAQQDKSGLPNDRFSAERPEGSISTLTIQRTEQRDSAMYRCASSFQGTTQETQYFGPGTRLLVL.

This clonotype was picked up a small number of times. V and J are TRBV3-1 and TRBJ2-1; maybe TRBD2 (5 bases). The CDR3 has 12 amino acids. The germline CDR1 and CDR2 sequences are LGHDT and YNNKEL (reference sequence). With 1 base removed from V and 11 bases from J, the gap between germline ends came to 9 bases. The CDR3 DNA sequence: TGTGCCAGCAGCCAAGTCCCCGGGAAGCAGTTCTTC. It translates to CASSQVPGKQFF.

The chain uses TRBV10-3 and TRBJ2-7; TRBD1 agrees at 10 bases. There are 13 residues in the CDR3. From germline, CDR1 is ENHRY and CDR2 SYGVKD. The V gene end was trimmed by 5 bases and the J gene end by 6 bases; junction bases not matched to a gene: 4. The CDR3: CAISRDRGIEQYF. The CDR3, as DNA: TGTGCCATCAGTCGGGACAGGGGCATCGAGCAGTACTTC.

The sample holds a few counts of this clonotype. V gene TRBV5-5 combines with J gene TRBJ2-7; 7 bases are a match to TRBD2. Germline assignment: CDR1 SGHKS and CDR2 YYEKEE (reference sequence). CDR3 length: 16 residues. Germline trimming cut 2 bases from V and 0 bases from J; bases unmatched to any gene: 8. The CDR3 loop is CASSFQAGYYSYEQYF. DNA of the CDR3: TGTGCCAGCAGCTTTCAAGCGGGATACTACTCCTACGAGCAGTACTTC.

The V gene is TRBV7-8, the J gene TRBJ1-4; tentatively, D is TRBD1 (5 bases). V lost 3 bases and J 4 bases, leaving 12 bases between the germline ends. The CDR3 is made up of 15 amino acids. In germline, CDR1 is SGHVS, CDR2 FQNEAQ. The CDR3 loop is CASSFTTALNEKLFF. CDR3 nucleotides: TGTGCCAGCAGCTTCACGACAGCTCTTAATGAAAAACTGTTTTTT.

The chain employs TRBV6-5 and TRBJ2-7; the match to TRBD2 covers 12 bases. V gave up 0 bases and J gave up 7 bases; unmatched junction bases: 4. The CDR3 contains 15 residues. CDR1 is MNHEY, CDR2 SVGAGI, per germline. The CDR3 DNA reads as TGTGCCAGCAGTTACTCGCCTAGCGGGAGGGAAGAGCAGTACTTC. Protein: CASSYSPSGREEQYF.